Presented here are 27 T cell receptor beta chains from one specimen sequenced in a study of regulatory T cells. These receptors are not linked to any known antigen. General study findings and limits: Hydrophobic residues at CDR3 positions 6 and 7 were enriched in conventional CD4+ T cells of CD3G-deficient patients.

Primers: 52 TRBV forward and 13 TRBJ reverse. Generated by immunoSEQ multiplex PCR, the TCRdb table keeps only in-frame clones and is missing some. Found here are about 35,000 clones, around nine tenths of them singletons; the top ten hold approximately 2.3%. Sequences were obtained from conventional CD4+ T cells sorted from blood. Receptor source: a person aged 18 to 30 with CD3G deficiency.

This chain links TRBV5-1 with TRBJ1-1; D unresolved. In germline, CDR1 is SGHRS, CDR2 YFSETQ. This CDR3 contains 13 residues. Trimming removed 0 bases at V and 5 bases at J, with 8 bases between. This CDR3 is CASSLAPGTEAFF. The CDR3 DNA reads as TGCGCCAGCAGCTTGGCCCCCGGGACTGAAGCTTTCTTT.

V gene TRBV6-1 combines with J gene TRBJ2-3; D is unresolved. With 8 bases removed from V and 4 bases from J, the gap between germline ends came to 19 bases. Germline V gene data show CDR1 as MNHNS and CDR2 as SASEGT. The CDR3 totals 15 residues. The CDR3 bases are TGTGCCAGCTCCCTGGGCAGTCTCGGCCCAGATACGCAGTATTTT. It encodes CASSLGSLGPDTQYF.

This clone appeared a few times. The chain joins TRBV6-1 to TRBJ1-2; 7 bases map to TRBD1. V was clipped by 8 bases and J by 3 bases; unmatched bases: 6. The CDR3 is 13 amino acids. Germline loops: CDR1 MNHNS, CDR2 SASEGT. The CDR3 sequence: CASDRTGDYGYTF. The CDR3 DNA sequence: TGTGCCAGCGATAGGACAGGCGACTATGGCTACACCTTC.

The rearrangement links TRBV2 to TRBJ2-3; D tentatively reads TRBD1 or TRBD2 (5 bases each). Trimming took off 5 bases at V and 6 bases at J, with 15 bases between the two ends. CDR3 length equals 14 residues. From germline, CDR1 is SNHLY and CDR2 FYNNEI. CDR3 loop: CASSSGPYSDTQYF. In DNA, the CDR3 is TGTGCCAGCAGTTCGGGGCCTTACTCGGATACGCAGTATTTT.

The chain couples TRBV30 to TRBJ1-2, with 7 bases identical to TRBD1. The CDR3 totals 14 residues. The trim removed 4 bases at V and 4 bases at J, leaving 9 bases unmatched. Germline V gene sequence: CDR1 GTSNPN, CDR2 SVGIG (reference sequence). The CDR3 reads CAWKRQGGFYGYTF. Here the CDR3 DNA reads TGTGCCTGGAAGAGACAGGGAGGTTTCTATGGCTACACCTTC.

V is TRBV28 and J is TRBJ2-5, with D possibly called TRBD1 or TRBD2 (5 bases each). The J call may be incorrect, as the DNA end agrees better with TRBJ2-7. The length of the CDR3 is 16 residues. The germline V gene encodes CDR1 MDHEN and CDR2 SYDVKM. CDR3 sequence: CASSLRRRGSGYEQYF. The CDR3 DNA is TGTGCCAGCAGTCTCCGCCGTCGGGGCTCGGGCTACGAGCAGTACTTC.

The chain has TRBV5-1 and TRBJ1-2; TRBD1 aligns across 7 bases. Germline V CDR1 and CDR2: SGHRS, YFSETQ. V dropped 0 bases and J dropped 8; count of bases not matched to a gene: 10. The CDR3 spans 15 residues. As DNA, the CDR3 is TGCGCCAGCAGCTTGGGGACAGGCCCCTTCTCCGGCTACACCTTC. This gives the protein CASSLGTGPFSGYTF.

This chain uses TRBV10-1 with TRBJ2-5; D ambiguous. This CDR3 is built from 9 residues. Per germline, CDR1 WNHNN and CDR2 SYGVQD (reference sequence). The V gene lost 9 bases and the J gene lost 9 bases, with 8 bases spanning the gap. Here the CDR3 reads CARYSSQYF. The DNA of the CDR3 is TGCGCCAGATACAGTTCCCAGTACTTC.

Note on this clone: Other DNA sequences in this sample translate to the same CDR3. J is TRBJ2-6 and V is TRBV5-1, with TRBD1 as a possible D gene (6 bases). The length of the CDR3 is 16 residues. Between the trimmed V and J ends, which lost 0 bases and 4 bases, there was a span of 11 bases. The germline V gene encodes CDR1 SGHRS and CDR2 YFSETQ. CDR3 nucleotides: TGCGCCAGCAGCTTGGGACAGGAGGCCGGGGCCAACGTCCTGACTTTC. Protein sequence: CASSLGQEAGANVLTF.

The chain carries TRBV6-1 and TRBJ1-1; 7 bases fit TRBD1. Germline V gene sequence: CDR1 MNHNS, CDR2 SASEGT. The CDR3 extends over 14 amino acids. Trimming cost V 2 bases and J 10 bases; bases outside gene matches: 10. In nucleotides, the CDR3 is TGTGCCAGCAGTGAATCATCAGGGGGGGTTGGAGCTTTCTTT. It encodes CASSESSGGVGAFF.

The chain employs TRBV6-1 and TRBJ1-5; D call uncertain. CDR3 length: 15 residues. The ends were cut back, 6 bases at V and 1 base at J, with 13 bases in the middle. Germline V gene lookup returns CDR1 MNHNS and CDR2 SASEGT. The CDR3 here is CASSMSILSNQPQHF. The CDR3 DNA reads TGTGCCAGCAGCATGTCTATACTAAGCAATCAGCCCCAGCATTTT.

The chain is built from TRBV19 and TRBJ2-2; tentative D call: TRBD1 (6 bases). Germline CDR1 is LNHDA and CDR2 is SQIVND (reference sequence). The CDR3 is made up of 17 amino acids. Trimming took 5 bases from V and 5 from J, leaving 21 bases between them. This CDR3 reads CASSPSRSRGGTGELFF. For the CDR3, the DNA is TGTGCCAGTAGTCCCTCCAGGAGCAGGGGCGGGACCGGGGAGCTGTTTTTT. The variable domain in full, completed from reference TRBV19 and TRBJ2-2, reads DGGITQSPKYLFRKEGQNVTLSCEQNLNHDAMYWYRQDPGQGLRLIYYSQIVNDFQKGDIAEGYSVSREKKESFPLTVTSAQKNPTAFYLCASSPSRSRGGTGELFFGEGSRLTVL.

The chain links TRBV5-1 to TRBJ1-2, with D maybe TRBD1 (5 bases). V dropped 0 bases and J dropped 8 bases, with 20 bases sitting between them. CDR1 SGHRS and CDR2 YFSETQ come from the germline V gene. The CDR3 runs 16 residues. In nucleotides, the CDR3 is TGCGCCAGCAGCTTGGCTCCGGGACTCCGGGTCGACGGCTACACCTTC. It translates to CASSLAPGLRVDGYTF.

The chain recombines TRBV6-1 with TRBJ1-4, with D possibly TRBD1 on 5 matching bases. CDR1 and CDR2 from the germline V gene are MNHNS and SASEGT. The CDR3 has 15 residues. V was clipped by 4 bases and J by 4 bases, with 13 bases between them. The CDR3 nucleotides are TGTGCCAGCAGTGGGGGCAGTCCCTTTAATGAAAAACTGTTTTTT. It translates to CASSGGSPFNEKLFF.

The chain links TRBV19 to TRBJ2-6; D perhaps matches TRBD1 (5 bases). The germline V gene encodes CDR1 LNHDA and CDR2 SQIVND (reference sequence). Trimming shortened V by 3 bases and J by 1 base, and 10 bases separated the two germline ends. The CDR3 length is 16 residues. CDR3 region: CASSISSGSGANVLTF. The DNA of the CDR3 is TGTGCCAGTAGTATTTCCTCAGGGTCTGGGGCCAACGTCCTGACTTTC.

The gene calls are TRBV19 and TRBJ1-5; 9 bases map to TRBD1. CDR3 length equals 14 residues. Germline CDR1 reads LNHDA; CDR2 reads SQIVND (reference sequence). V lost 4 bases to trimming and J lost 7 bases; unmatched junction nucleotides: 5. Here the CDR3 reads CASSTGTGRQPQHF. The CDR3 DNA follows: TGTGCCAGTAGTACCGGGACAGGGAGACAGCCCCAGCATTTT.

The chain carries TRBV5-1 and TRBJ1-1, with no clear D. Trimming stripped 2 bases from V and 4 bases from J, with 9 bases between. The CDR3 has 13 amino acids. Per the germline V gene, CDR1 is SGHRS and CDR2 is YFSETQ. The CDR3 spells CASSFGEGTEAFF. CDR3 DNA: TGCGCCAGCAGCTTCGGGGAGGGCACTGAAGCTTTCTTT. The variable domain in full, completed from reference TRBV5-1 and TRBJ1-1, reads KAGVTQTPRYLIKTRGQQVTLSCSPISGHRSVSWYQQTPGQGLQFLFEYFSETQRNKGNFPGRFSGRQFSNSRSEMNVSTLELGDSALYLCASSFGEGTEAFFGQGTRLTVV.

This clone was counted a single time. The J gene is TRBJ2-1, the V gene TRBV28; no clear D gene. CDR1 MDHEN and CDR2 SYDVKM come from the germline V gene. With 8 bases removed from V and 3 bases from J, the gap between germline ends came to 17 bases. This CDR3 is built from 15 residues. CDR3 in amino acids: CASSRRGGHYNEQFF. In nucleotides, the CDR3 is TGTGCCAGCTCCCGTCGCGGCGGCCACTACAATGAGCAGTTCTTC.

The chain has TRBV11-2 and TRBJ2-7, with 8 bases that match TRBD1. The CDR3 extends over 14 amino acids. The J segment lost 4 bases and the V segment lost 5 bases, leaving 7 bases of the junction unmatched. The germline V gene has CDR1 SGHAT and CDR2 FQNNGV. The CDR3 spells CASSADRVGYEQYF. The CDR3 region has the DNA TGTGCCAGCAGCGCGGACAGGGTCGGATACGAGCAGTACTTC. Combining the CDR3 with reference TRBV11-2 and TRBJ2-7 gives the whole variable domain EAGVAQSPRYKIIEKRQSVAFWCNPISGHATLYWYQQILGQGPKLLIQFQNNGVVDDSQLPKDRFSAERLKGVDSTLKIQPAKLEDSAVYLCASSADRVGYEQYFGPGTRLTVT.

V is TRBV18 and J is TRBJ2-7; no firm D call. Trimming removed 6 bases at V and 0 bases at J, with 6 bases between. Germline CDR1 and CDR2: KGHSH and LQKENI. CDR3 length equals 12 residues. The CDR3: CASSPSSYEQYF. For the CDR3, the DNA is TGTGCCAGCTCTCCCAGCTCCTACGAGCAGTACTTC. Based on the CDR3 plus reference TRBV18 and TRBJ2-7, the full variable domain is NAGVMQNPRHLVRRRGQEARLRCSPMKGHSHVYWYRQLPEEGLKFMVYLQKENIIDESGMPKERFSAEFPKEGPSILRIQQVVRGDSAAYFCASSPSSYEQYFGPGTRLTVT.

This clone was counted a single time. The CDR3 nucleotides read TGTGCCAGTAGTGCGACACCCCTGGCGGAAGCTTTCTTT. This gives the protein CASSATPLAEAFF. V usage is TRBV19 and J usage is TRBJ1-1; D gene unclear. Trimming stripped 5 bases from V and 8 bases from J, with 15 bases between. This CDR3 spans 13 amino acids. Germline V CDR1 and CDR2: LNHDA, SQIVND (reference sequence).

This chain connects TRBV6-6 to TRBJ1-2; the match to TRBD1 covers 8 bases. CDR1 is MNHNY and CDR2 is SVGAGI in the germline V gene (reference sequence). J was trimmed by 13 bases and V by 4 bases; bases with no gene match: 8. The CDR3 has 12 amino acids. The CDR3 here is CASSSGTGLATF. The CDR3 coding sequence is TGTGCCAGCAGTTCCGGGACAGGCCTTGCCACCTTC.

This clone was seen a few times. The chain has TRBV18 and TRBJ2-7; 7 positions agree with TRBD1. V lost 4 bases, J lost 2 bases, and 2 bases stayed unmatched. The CDR3 has 13 residues. CDR1 and CDR2 from the germline V gene are KGHSH and LQKENI. The CDR3 nucleotides read TGTGCCAGCTCACTGGACAGGACCTACGAGCAGTACTTC. It is translated as CASSLDRTYEQYF.

V and J are TRBV28 and TRBJ2-1; D is undetermined. Between the trimmed V and J ends, which lost 8 bases and 8 bases, there was a span of 13 bases. The germline V gene has CDR1 MDHEN and CDR2 SYDVKM. The CDR3 loop spans 12 amino acids. DNA for the CDR3: TGTGCCAGCCGAGCGAAGTTCGATGAGCAGTTCTTC. This translates into CASRAKFDEQFF.

V is TRBV28 and J is TRBJ2-7; 7 bases agree with TRBD1. Germline V gene data show CDR1 as MDHEN and CDR2 as SYDVKM. V gave up 5 bases and J gave up 10 bases; unmatched junction bases: 14. This CDR3 is 14 amino acids long. DNA for the CDR3: TGTGCCAGCAGTGCCACAGGGGATGGTGGGGCACAGTACTTC. It codes for CASSATGDGGAQYF.

The chain combines TRBV7-8 with TRBJ2-5; TRBD2 matches 7 bases. This CDR3 spans 13 amino acids. The germline V gene encodes CDR1 SGHVS and CDR2 FQNEAQ. Trimming at V came to 4 bases and at J to 7 bases, leaving 6 bases not matched to a gene. The CDR3 loop is CASSSGPGGTQYF. CDR3 bases: TGTGCCAGCAGCTCCGGACCGGGGGGGACCCAGTACTTC. The full variable domain, completed using reference TRBV7-8 and TRBJ2-5, is GAGVSQSPRYKVAKRGQDVALRCDPISGHVSLFWYQQALGQGPEFLTYFQNEAQLDKSGLPSDRFFAERPEGSVSTLKIQRTQQEDSAVYLCASSSGPGGTQYFGPGTRLLVL.

This sequence joins TRBV11-2 and TRBJ1-1, with D hard to call. Germline values: CDR1 SGHAT, CDR2 FQNNGV. Trimming shortened V by 3 bases and J by 8 bases, and 16 bases separated the two germline ends. The CDR3 loop spans 14 amino acids. CDR3 in amino acids: CASSFGETRAEAFF. CDR3 DNA sequence: TGTGCCAGCAGCTTCGGGGAGACGAGAGCAGAAGCTTTCTTT.